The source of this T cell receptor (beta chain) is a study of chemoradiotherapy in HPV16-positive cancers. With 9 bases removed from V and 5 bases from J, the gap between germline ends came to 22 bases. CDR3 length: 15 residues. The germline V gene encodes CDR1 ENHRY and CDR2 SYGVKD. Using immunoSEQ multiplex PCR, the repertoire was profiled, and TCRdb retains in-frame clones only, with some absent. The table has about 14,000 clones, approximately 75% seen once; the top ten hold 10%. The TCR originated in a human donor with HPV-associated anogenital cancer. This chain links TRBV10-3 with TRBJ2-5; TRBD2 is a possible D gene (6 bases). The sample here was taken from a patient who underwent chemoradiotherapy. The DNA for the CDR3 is TGTGCCATACGGAACCCGGGACTCCAATCGGAGACCCAGTACTTC. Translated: CAIRNPGLQSETQYF.